The source of this T cell receptor beta chain is a study of early T cells in non-severe SARS-CoV-2 infection (dated by TCRdb to the early 2020s). A note on the overall study: Bulk RNA from unsorted whole blood was used for TCR sequencing, so alpha and beta chains could not be paired. Broad study findings and their caveats: VDJdb matching was skewed toward anti-spike CD8 responses and likely underestimated virus-specific expansions by missing private and CD4 specificities.

This was a case-control study nested in a cohort of healthcare workers in London, UK, who had nasopharyngeal swab PCR tests and blood samples taken every week. Healthcare workers were enrolled in the week of the UK lockdown, from 23 to 31 March 2020, and were followed every week for up to roughly 15 weeks. Libraries were prepared through 5' RACE. Sequencer: NextSeq 500. In the TCR library protocol, unique molecular identifiers were attached to individual cDNA molecules to correct for PCR bias and sequencing error. TCR alpha and beta chains were both sequenced, and the abundances of alpha and beta sequences in each sample were closely correlated with each other. The paper's data handling went like this. V gene, J gene and CDR3 annotation of TCR sequences was performed with Decombinator V4. Expanded TCRs were defined as changing significantly between any two time points under a Poisson model with p below 0.0001. TCR abundances were normalised to the total number of TCRs sequenced per sample and were expressed as counts per million. MAIT TCRs were defined by TRAV1-2 paired with TRAJ12, TRAJ20 or TRAJ33, and iNKT TCRs by TRAV10 paired with TRAJ18. VDJdb, accessed 1 November 2021, was searched for CMV, EBV and SARS-CoV-2 annotated TCRs, excluding TCRs annotated for multiple antigens. Starting from the raw public reads, TCRdb applied fastp trimming at Q25, assembled clones with MiXCR and retained in-frame beta chains. Each CDR3 protein appears once, grouped with its most common genes and DNA. TCRdb assigned the V and J calls; the authors' analysis was not used. The sample data list under 35,000 distinct CDR3 sequences, and under 6% of these were observed just once. 20% to 25% of the sample lies in the top ten.

V loses 4 bases, J loses 0 bases, and the germline ends lie 18 bases apart. According to the germline V gene, CDR1 reads SGHRS and CDR2 reads YFSETQ. Spanning cysteine to phenylalanine, the CDR3 consists of 17 amino acids. Only the CDR3 part of the read is kept: 51 bases, read in frame from the first base. This clonotype was detected ten times or more. What this receptor recognizes is not known. No base quality values were provided; no much bigger clone lies one nucleotide off. The chain is made from TRBV5-1 and TRBJ2-3, and perhaps TRBD2 as D gene, on 6 matching bases. This receptor was obtained from an adult who was a healthcare worker with PCR-confirmed SARS-CoV-2 infection or an uninfected control (not recorded which). Sequencing was carried out using whole blood. The sequenced DNA: TGCGCCAGCAGCCTATCCCTCCCAAGCGGGAGCACAGATACGCAGTATTTT. Its translation reads: CASSLSLPSGSTDTQYF. The reference TRBV5-1 and TRBJ2-3 proteins fill in what lies around the CDR3, so the full variable domain reads KAGVTQTPRYLIKTRGQQVTLSCSPISGHRSVSWYQQTPGQGLQFLFEYFSETQRNKGNFPGRFSGRQFSNSRSEMNVSTLELGDSALYLCASSLSLPSGSTDTQYFGPGTRLTVL.